These 8 T cell receptor beta chains came from one sample sequenced in a study of blood T cell repertoires in COVID-19 (dated by TCRdb to 2018 to 2021). Library prep was done by the immunoSEQ multiplex PCR assay. TCRdb took over this immuneACCESS table, retaining in-frame rearrangements with V and J assigned. Such tables are incomplete; in checked studies, under half of the missing clones stem from an unresolved V gene, and the remainder is unexplained. A total of 100,000 to 150,000 clones appear in this sample, more than 85% of them only once. The ten biggest clones cover roughly 4% of the sample. Sequenced input: peripheral blood. These receptors all stem from a man aged 60-69 years with COVID-19, enrolled during active disease.

This rearrangement joins TRBV7-9 to TRBJ1-2; 9 bases fit TRBD1. CDR1 and CDR2 (germline): SEHNR, FQNEAQ (reference sequence). This CDR3 comprises 15 residues. Unmatched junction bases numbered 6, after V lost 7 bases and J lost 0 bases. The DNA of the CDR3 is TGTGCCAGCACCCCAGGACAGGGGCCTAACTATGGCTACACCTTC. Its translation is CASTPGQGPNYGYTF.

There are many counts of this clone. This chain links TRBV6-6 with TRBJ2-7; possibly TRBD2 for D (6 bases). CDR1 is MNHNY and CDR2 is SVGAGI in the germline V gene (reference sequence). This CDR3 spans 14 amino acids. V lost 6 bases and J lost 6, with 18 bases in between. CDR3 DNA: TGTGCCAGCAGCCCTCTCGGGGGTAGTGGCGAGCAGTACTTC. This encodes CASSPLGGSGEQYF.

In this sample, this clone turned up once. This chain joins TRBV30 and TRBJ1-6; 7 nucleotides agree with TRBD1. Germline CDR1 is GTSNPN and CDR2 is SVGIG (reference sequence). The CDR3 length is 14 residues. The junction had 4 bases not matched to a gene; V was cut back by 0 bases and J by 8 bases. This chain's CDR3 is CAWSVAGGYSPLHF. The CDR3 nucleotides are TGTGCCTGGAGTGTAGCAGGGGGGTATTCACCCCTCCACTTT. The variable domain in full, with the rest retrieved from reference TRBV30 and TRBJ1-6, is SQTIHQWPATLVQPVGSPLSLECTVEGTSNPNLYWYRQAAGRGLQLLFYSVGIGQISSEVPQNLSASRPQDRQFILSSKKLLLSDSGFYLCAWSVAGGYSPLHFGNGTRLTVT.

The chain recombines TRBV5-1 with TRBJ2-3; perhaps TRBD2 as D (5 bases). Germline V lookup: CDR1 SGHRS, CDR2 YFSETQ. V shed 0 bases and J shed 4 bases, with 18 bases lying between them. The CDR3 totals 17 residues. The CDR3 protein is CASSLASGATVADTQYF. DNA for the CDR3: TGCGCCAGCAGCTTGGCCAGCGGAGCTACCGTGGCAGATACGCAGTATTTT.

The V gene is TRBV29-1, the J gene TRBJ1-2; D remains unclear. With 4 bases removed from V and 4 bases from J, the gap between germline ends came to 7 bases. Germline CDR1 and CDR2: SQVTM and ANQGSEA. The CDR3 covers 11 residues. In DNA, the CDR3 is TGCAGCGTTGGTCCAGGCTATGGCTACACCTTC. Protein sequence: CSVGPGYGYTF.

The V call is TRBV24-1, the J call TRBJ2-4, with D perhaps TRBD2 (6 bases). Trimming removed 4 bases from V and 8 bases from J, with 11 bases in between. This CDR3 region has 13 residues. CDR1 is KGHDR, CDR2 SFDVKD, per germline. This CDR3 is CATSEEGIDIQYF. CDR3 coding DNA: TGTGCCACCAGTGAGGAGGGAATTGACATTCAGTACTTC.

The chain has TRBV11-3 and TRBJ2-2, with a tentative D call TRBD1 (5 bases). Germline V lookup: CDR1 SGHNT, CDR2 YENEEA. Trimming removed 5 bases at V and 0 bases at J, with 13 bases between. The CDR3 length is 16 residues. As DNA, the CDR3 is TGTGCCAGCAGCCCTCGGACACACACGAACACCGGGGAGCTGTTTTTT. This gives the protein CASSPRTHTNTGELFF.

The V and J genes are TRBV10-1 and TRBJ2-5; TRBD2 matches 7 bases. The CDR3 runs 14 residues. Germline CDR1 WNHNN, CDR2 SYGVQD (reference sequence). The V gene end was trimmed by 7 bases and the J gene end by 4 bases; junction bases not matched to a gene: 9. This chain's CDR3 is CASMVGAGRETQYF. The CDR3 nucleotides read TGCGCCAGCATGGTCGGAGCGGGGCGAGAGACCCAGTACTTC.